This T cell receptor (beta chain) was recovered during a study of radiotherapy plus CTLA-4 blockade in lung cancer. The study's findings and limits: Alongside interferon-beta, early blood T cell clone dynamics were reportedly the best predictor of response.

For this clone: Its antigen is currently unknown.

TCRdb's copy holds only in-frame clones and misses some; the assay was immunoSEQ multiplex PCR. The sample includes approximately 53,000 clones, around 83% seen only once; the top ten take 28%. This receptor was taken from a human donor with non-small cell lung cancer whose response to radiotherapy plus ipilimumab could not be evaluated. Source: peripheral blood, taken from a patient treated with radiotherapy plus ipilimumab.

CDR3: CASSLSALRGTDTQYF. The DNA for the CDR3 is TGTGCCAGCAGCTTATCGGCCCTGCGGGGCACAGATACGCAGTATTTT. This chain joins TRBV7-9 and TRBJ2-3; D may be TRBD2 (5 bases). Trimming stripped 2 bases from V and 1 base from J, with 13 bases between. The germline CDR1 and CDR2 sequences are SEHNR and FQNEAQ (reference sequence). The CDR3 sequence is 16 residues long.